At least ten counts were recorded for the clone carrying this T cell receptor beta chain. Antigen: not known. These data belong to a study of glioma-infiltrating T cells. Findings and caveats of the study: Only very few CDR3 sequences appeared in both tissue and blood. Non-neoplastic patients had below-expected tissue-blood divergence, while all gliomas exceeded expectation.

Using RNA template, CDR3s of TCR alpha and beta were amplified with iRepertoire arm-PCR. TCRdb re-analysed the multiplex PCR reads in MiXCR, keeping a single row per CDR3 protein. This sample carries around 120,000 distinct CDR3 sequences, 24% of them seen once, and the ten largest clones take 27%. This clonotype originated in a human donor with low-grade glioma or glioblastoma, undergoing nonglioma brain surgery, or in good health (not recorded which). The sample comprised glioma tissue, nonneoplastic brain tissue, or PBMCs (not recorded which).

The CDR3 DNA reads as TGCAGTGCTTCTCCACAGGGAAAGTCGGAGACCCAGTACTTC. Its protein product is CSASPQGKSETQYF. The gene calls are TRBV20-1 and TRBJ2-5; D is perhaps TRBD1 (6 bases). The CDR3 runs 14 residues. Germline V gene lookup returns CDR1 DFQATT and CDR2 SNEGSKA (reference sequence). V lost 5 bases to trimming and J lost 5 bases, with 18 bases between them.